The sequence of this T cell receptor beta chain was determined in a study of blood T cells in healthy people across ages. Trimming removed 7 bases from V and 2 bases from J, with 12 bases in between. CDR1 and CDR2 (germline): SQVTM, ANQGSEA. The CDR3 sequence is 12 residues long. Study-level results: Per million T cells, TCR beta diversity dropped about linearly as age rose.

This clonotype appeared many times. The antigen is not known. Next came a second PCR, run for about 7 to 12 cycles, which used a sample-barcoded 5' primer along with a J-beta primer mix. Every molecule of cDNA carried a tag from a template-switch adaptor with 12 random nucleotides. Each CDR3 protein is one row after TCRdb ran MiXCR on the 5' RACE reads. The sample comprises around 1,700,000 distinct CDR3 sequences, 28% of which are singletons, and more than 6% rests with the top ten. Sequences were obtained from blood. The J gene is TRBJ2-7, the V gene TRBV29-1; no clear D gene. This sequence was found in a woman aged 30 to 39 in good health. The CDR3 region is CSGSTNTYEQYF. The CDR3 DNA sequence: TGCAGCGGGAGTACGAACACCTACGAGCAGTACTTC.